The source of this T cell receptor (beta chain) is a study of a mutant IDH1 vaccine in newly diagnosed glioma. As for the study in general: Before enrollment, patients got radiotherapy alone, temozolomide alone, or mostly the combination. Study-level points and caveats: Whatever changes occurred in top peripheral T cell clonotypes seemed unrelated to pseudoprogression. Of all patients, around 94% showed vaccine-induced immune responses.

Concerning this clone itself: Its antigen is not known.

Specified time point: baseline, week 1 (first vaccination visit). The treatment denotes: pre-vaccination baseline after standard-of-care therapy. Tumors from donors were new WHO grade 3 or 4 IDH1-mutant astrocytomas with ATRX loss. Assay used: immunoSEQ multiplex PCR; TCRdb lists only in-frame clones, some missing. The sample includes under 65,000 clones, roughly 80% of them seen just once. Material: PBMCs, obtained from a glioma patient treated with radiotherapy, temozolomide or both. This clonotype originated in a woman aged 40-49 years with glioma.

CDR3 residues: CASSRGLSGGGDTQYF. The CDR3 nucleotides read TGCGCCAGCAGCCGGGGGCTTAGCGGGGGGGGAGATACGCAGTATTTT. This chain joins TRBV5-1 and TRBJ2-3; 11 bases align to TRBD2. The CDR3 extends over 16 amino acids. CDR1 and CDR2 (germline): SGHRS, YFSETQ. Trimming took 4 bases from V and 5 from J; bases not matched to a gene: 9.